This passage covers 14 T cell receptor beta chains from one sample sequenced in a study of Ad26.COV2.S vaccination and SARS-CoV-2 variants. Clones were sequenced by immunoSEQ multiplex PCR, and TCRdb holds only the in-frame ones, with some missing. The data show 250,000 or so clones, around nine tenths seen once. Indicated treatment: some 20 received Ad26.COV2.S at low or high dose, single or two shots; about five received placebo; per-sample allocation not given. Day 63 after the first injection of vaccine or placebo was the sampling time. The sample was peripheral blood, taken in a trial of Ad26.COV2.S vaccine versus placebo. These receptors came from a person aged 18 to 65 who received the Ad26.COV2.S COVID-19 vaccine or a placebo.

The chain carries TRBV2 and TRBJ2-2; D remains ambiguous. The CDR3 spans 14 residues. The ends were cut back, 3 bases at V and 1 base at J, with 6 bases in the middle. Germline V lookup: CDR1 SNHLY, CDR2 FYNNEI. The CDR3 DNA is TGTGCCAGCAGTGAGGTCCAGAACACCGGGGAGCTGTTTTTT. Protein sequence: CASSEVQNTGELFF.

Comment on this clone: Other DNA variants within this sample encode the same CDR3. The V gene is TRBV4-2, the J gene TRBJ2-3; 8 bases map to TRBD2. The CDR3 loop spans 15 amino acids. CDR1 and CDR2 (germline): LGHNA, YNFKEQ. After removal of 1 base from V and 2 bases from J, the junction contained 2 bases not matched to a gene. The CDR3 coding sequence is TGTGCCAGCAGCCAAGGAGCGGGGGACACAGATACGCAGTATTTT. Translation gives CASSQGAGDTDTQYF.

The rearrangement links TRBV6-5 to TRBJ1-4, with TRBD1 identical over 8 bases. Trimming at V came to 0 bases and at J to 8 bases, leaving 5 bases not matched to a gene. The CDR3 has 15 amino acids. Germline V gene lookup returns CDR1 MNHEY and CDR2 SVGAGI. CDR3 DNA sequence: TGTGCCAGCAGTTACTCGGACAGGGTTGGCGAAAAACTGTTTTTT. This gives the protein CASSYSDRVGEKLFF.

This clone has more than one count but fewer than ten. The chain recombines TRBV7-3 with TRBJ1-1; D call uncertain. This CDR3 is built from 14 residues. Germline CDR1 and CDR2: SGHTA and FQGTGA. Trimming removed 6 bases from V and 5 bases from J, with 16 bases in between. The CDR3 sequence: CASRKLPQGTEAFF. DNA of the CDR3: TGTGCCAGCAGAAAACTACCTCAAGGGACTGAAGCTTTCTTT. Full variable domain (outside the CDR3, taken from reference TRBV7-3 and TRBJ1-1): GAGVSQTPSNKVTEKGKYVELRCDPISGHTALYWYRQSLGQGPEFLIYFQGTGAADDSGLPNDRFFAVRPEGSVSTLKIQRTERGDSAVYLCASRKLPQGTEAFFGQGTRLTVV.

This chain links TRBV15 with TRBJ2-1, with TRBD1 matching over 9 bases. Germline CDR1 and CDR2: LNHNV and YYDKDF (reference sequence). The CDR3 consists of 18 residues. The ends lost 2 bases at V and 8 bases at J; junction bases unmatched: 16. CDR3 amino acids: CATSRHKITGGPLHEQFF. In DNA, the CDR3 is TGTGCCACCAGCAGACACAAGATTACAGGGGGCCCTTTGCATGAGCAGTTCTTC. Full variable domain (rest looked up from reference TRBV15 and TRBJ2-1): DAMVIQNPRYQVTQFGKPVTLSCSQTLNHNVMYWYQQKSSQAPKLLFHYYDKDFNNEADTPDNFQSRRPNTSFCFLDIRSPGLGDTAMYLCATSRHKITGGPLHEQFFGPGTRLTVL.

This clone was seen only once. This chain links TRBV7-3 with TRBJ2-2, with a weak D call TRBD2 (5 bases). Deletions cut 5 bases from V and 7 bases from J, with 11 bases between. Germline CDR1 and CDR2: SGHTA and FQGTGA. There are 13 residues in the CDR3. Here the CDR3 DNA reads TGTGCCAGCAGCCCGAGGGTCGTCGGGGAGCTGTTTTTT. It yields the protein CASSPRVVGELFF.

V gene TRBV9 combines with J gene TRBJ2-3; D may be TRBD1 or TRBD2 (5 bases each). Trimming pared 4 bases from V and 1 base from J, leaving 19 bases between. Germline CDR1 is SGDLS and CDR2 is YYNGEE. The CDR3 sequence is 17 residues long. CDR3 nucleotide sequence: TGTGCCAGCAGCTCTCGTACTAGGGGACCGGGCACAGATACGCAGTATTTT. Its protein product is CASSSRTRGPGTDTQYF.

V is TRBV14 and J is TRBJ2-1, with a possible D match to TRBD2 (5 bases). The CDR3 has 13 amino acids. Germline loops: CDR1 SGHDN, CDR2 FVKESK. V lost 4 bases to trimming and J lost 8 bases, with 12 bases between them. CDR3: CASSLLIGDEQFF. In DNA, the CDR3 is TGTGCCAGCAGCCTCTTGATCGGGGATGAGCAGTTCTTC.

The rearrangement links TRBV30 to TRBJ1-6; D is undetermined. Trimming left V 1 base short and J 9 bases short, with 13 bases between. Germline lookup yields CDR1 GTSNPN and CDR2 SVGIG (reference sequence). The CDR3 is made up of 14 amino acids. CDR3 nucleotide sequence: TGTGCCTGGAGTGCCTACGGGGAAGGTTCACCCCTCCACTTT. Its protein product is CAWSAYGEGSPLHF.

The rearrangement joins TRBV28 to TRBJ1-2, with 12 bases lining up with TRBD1. V gave up 4 bases and J gave up 1 base; unmatched junction bases: 7. Looked up from germline, CDR1 is MDHEN and CDR2 is SYDVKM. The CDR3 spans 17 residues. The DNA for the CDR3 is TGTGCCAGCAGTTCCGGGACAGGGGGCTACAATAACTATGGCTACACCTTC. It encodes CASSSGTGGYNNYGYTF.

The chain is built from TRBV6-2 or TRBV6-3 and TRBJ2-6; D may correspond to TRBD1 or TRBD2 (6 bases each). The CDR3 is made up of 17 amino acids. Trimming stripped 5 bases from V and 4 bases from J, with 18 bases between. From germline, CDR1 is MNHEY and CDR2 SVGEGT. The CDR3 DNA follows: TGTGCCAGCAGTGGGGGGCCTTCCCCGTGGGGGGCCAACGTCCTGACTTTC. Its translation: CASSGGPSPWGANVLTF.

The chain combines TRBV6-6 with TRBJ1-1; 7 bases line up with TRBD1. Trimming at V came to 3 bases and at J to 6 bases, leaving 7 bases not matched to a gene. Germline V gene sequence: CDR1 MNHNY, CDR2 SVGAGI (reference sequence). The CDR3 consists of 14 residues. The CDR3 spells CASSYGAGGPEAFF. CDR3 nucleotide sequence: TGTGCCAGCAGTTATGGAGCAGGGGGACCTGAAGCTTTCTTT.

This clone was found once. The chain carries TRBV20-1 and TRBJ1-2, with D perhaps matching TRBD1 (6 bases). V was trimmed by 3 bases and J by 4 bases, leaving 18 bases between them. The CDR3 is 15 amino acids. CDR1 is DFQATT and CDR2 is SNEGSKA in the germline V gene (reference sequence). This CDR3 is CSASDGGSIPYGYTF. CDR3 sequence (DNA): TGCAGTGCTAGTGATGGGGGCAGTATCCCCTATGGCTACACCTTC.

The chain couples TRBV18 to TRBJ1-3; D not certain. Germline lookup yields CDR1 KGHSH and CDR2 LQKENI. V was pared by 3 bases and J by 2 bases, with 11 bases between. CDR3 length: 15 amino acids. The CDR3 DNA reads as TGTGCCAGCTCACCCCTGGACTCCCCTGGAAACACCATATATTTT. Translating it yields CASSPLDSPGNTIYF.